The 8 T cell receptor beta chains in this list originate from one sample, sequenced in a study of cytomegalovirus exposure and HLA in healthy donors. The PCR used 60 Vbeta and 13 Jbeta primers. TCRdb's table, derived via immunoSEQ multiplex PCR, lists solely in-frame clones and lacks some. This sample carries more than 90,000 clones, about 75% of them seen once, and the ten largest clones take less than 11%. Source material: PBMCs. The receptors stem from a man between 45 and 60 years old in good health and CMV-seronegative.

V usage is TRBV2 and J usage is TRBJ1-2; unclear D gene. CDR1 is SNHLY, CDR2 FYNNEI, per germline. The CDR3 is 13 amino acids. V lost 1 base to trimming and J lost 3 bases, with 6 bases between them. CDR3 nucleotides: TGTGCCAGCAGTGAAGGGGCTTACTATGGCTACACCTTC. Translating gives CASSEGAYYGYTF.

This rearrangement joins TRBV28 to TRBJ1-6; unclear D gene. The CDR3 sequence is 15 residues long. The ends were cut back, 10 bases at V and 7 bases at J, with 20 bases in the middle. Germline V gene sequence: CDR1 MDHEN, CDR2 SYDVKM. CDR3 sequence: CATRAGDPMNSPLHF. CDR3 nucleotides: TGTGCCACGAGGGCCGGAGACCCAATGAATTCACCCCTCCACTTT.

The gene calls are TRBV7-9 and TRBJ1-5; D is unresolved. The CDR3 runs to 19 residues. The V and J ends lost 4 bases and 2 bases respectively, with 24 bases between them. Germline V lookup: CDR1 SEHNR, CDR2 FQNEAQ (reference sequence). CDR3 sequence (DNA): TGTGCCAGCAGCTCGCATCGTACAGCTTCTAGCCAGGGCAATCAGCCCCAGCATTTT. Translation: CASSSHRTASSQGNQPQHF.

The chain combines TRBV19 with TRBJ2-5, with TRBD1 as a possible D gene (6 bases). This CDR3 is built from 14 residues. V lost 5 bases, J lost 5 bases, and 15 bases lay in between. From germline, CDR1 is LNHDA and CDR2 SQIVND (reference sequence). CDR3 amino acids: CASSSTGTGETQYF. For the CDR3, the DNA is TGTGCCAGTAGTTCAACAGGGACCGGGGAGACCCAGTACTTC.

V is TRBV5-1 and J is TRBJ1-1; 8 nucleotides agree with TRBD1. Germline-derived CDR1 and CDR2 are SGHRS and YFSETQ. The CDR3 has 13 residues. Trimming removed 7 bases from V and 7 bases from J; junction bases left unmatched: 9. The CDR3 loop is CASWGQDPIEAFF. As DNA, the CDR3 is TGCGCCAGCTGGGGACAGGATCCCATTGAAGCTTTCTTT.

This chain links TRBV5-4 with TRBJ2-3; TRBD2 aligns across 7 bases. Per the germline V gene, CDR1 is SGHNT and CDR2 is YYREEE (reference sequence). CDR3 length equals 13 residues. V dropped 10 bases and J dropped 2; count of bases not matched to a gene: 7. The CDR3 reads CAGRAGITDTQYF. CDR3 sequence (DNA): TGTGCCGGCCGAGCGGGGATCACAGATACGCAGTATTTT.

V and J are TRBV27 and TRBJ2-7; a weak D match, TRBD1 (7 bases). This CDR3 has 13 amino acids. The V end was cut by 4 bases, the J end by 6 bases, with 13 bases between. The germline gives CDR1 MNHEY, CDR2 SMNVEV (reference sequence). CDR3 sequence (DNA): TGTGCCAGCAGTTGGAGGGGGCTGTCCGAGCAGTACTTC. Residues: CASSWRGLSEQYF.

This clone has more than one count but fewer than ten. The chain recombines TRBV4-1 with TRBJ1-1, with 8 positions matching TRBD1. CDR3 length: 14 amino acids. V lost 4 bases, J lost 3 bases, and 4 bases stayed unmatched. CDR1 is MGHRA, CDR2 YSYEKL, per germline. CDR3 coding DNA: TGCGCCAGCAGCCCCGACAGGGGAGACACTGAAGCTTTCTTT. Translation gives CASSPDRGDTEAFF.